This entry lists 10 T cell receptor beta chains sequenced from one sample in a study of blood T cell repertoires in COVID-19. Profiled with immunoSEQ multiplex PCR; TCRdb holds only in-frame clones, not every one. The sample has roughly 200,000 clones; 75% to 80% are singletons. Specimen: peripheral blood. The receptors were gathered from a woman between 45 and 65 years old with active or convalescent COVID-19.

This clone was counted only a few times. The chain combines TRBV7-2 with TRBJ2-5; 8 positions match TRBD1. J gave up 4 bases and V 5 bases, and 6 bases lay outside the gene matches. Germline V gene data show CDR1 as SGHTA and CDR2 as FQGNSA. The CDR3 sequence is 14 residues long. The CDR3 DNA reads as TGTGCCAGCAGCCAGACAGGGGAGCGAGAGACCCAGTACTTC. Its protein is CASSQTGERETQYF.

This clone was counted once. V gene TRBV4-3 combines with J gene TRBJ1-1, with D unclear. The germline CDR1 and CDR2 sequences are LGHNA and YSLEER. The CDR3 covers 13 residues. Trimming took 5 bases from V and 3 from J, leaving 10 bases between them. The DNA for the CDR3 is TGCGCCAGCAGCTGGAACCGGGACACTGAAGCTTTCTTT. Translation: CASSWNRDTEAFF.

The chain couples TRBV5-1 to TRBJ1-3; 7 nucleotides line up with TRBD1. The CDR3 runs to 16 residues. Germline lookup yields CDR1 SGHRS and CDR2 YFSETQ. V was clipped by 3 bases and J by 2 bases; unmatched bases: 8. CDR3 loop: CASSSIPQGTGNTIYF. The CDR3 nucleotides read TGCGCCAGCAGCTCCATACCACAGGGGACTGGAAACACCATATATTTT.

The chain links TRBV5-1 to TRBJ1-2; 10 nucleotides align to TRBD1. The CDR3 is made up of 15 amino acids. Germline CDR1 is SGHRS and CDR2 is YFSETQ. V gave up 4 bases and J gave up 4 bases; unmatched junction bases: 7. CDR3 amino acids: CASSGTGVPSYGYTF. The CDR3 DNA reads as TGCGCCAGCAGCGGGACAGGGGTACCTTCCTATGGCTACACCTTC.

The chain is built from TRBV28 and TRBJ1-2; the match to TRBD1 covers 9 bases. Germline trimming cut 5 bases from V and 4 bases from J; bases unmatched to any gene: 8. Germline V gene sequence: CDR1 MDHEN, CDR2 SYDVKM. The CDR3 runs to 15 residues. CDR3 bases: TGTGCCAGCAGTCTTAGGGACAGGGCAGGCTATGGCTACACCTTC. Translating it yields CASSLRDRAGYGYTF.

The chain employs TRBV4-2 and TRBJ2-3, with 7 bases that match TRBD2. This CDR3 is 19 amino acids long. V dropped 3 bases and J dropped 3; count of bases not matched to a gene: 18. CDR1 LGHNA and CDR2 YNFKEQ come from the germline V gene. CDR3 sequence reads: CASSQLRGSQAGITDTQYF. The DNA for the CDR3 is TGTGCCAGCAGCCAGCTAAGAGGGTCCCAAGCGGGGATAACAGATACGCAGTATTTT.

Notes on this clone: The CDR3 does not close with the conserved phenylalanine or tryptophan, likely indicating a read error. Because the CDR3's place on the DNA is in doubt, the DNA is left out and the CDR3 is given as listed by TCRdb. The chain has TRBV3-1 (or the pseudogene TRBV3-2) and TRBJ1-1; TRBD1 was called by the table and not checked on the DNA. The V gene's germline CDR1 is LGHDT and CDR2 YNNKEL (reference sequence). The CDR3 extends over 12 residues, inclusive of both ends. The CDR3 is CASSQDRGQGNS.

This clone was seen a single time. V gene TRBV30 combines with J gene TRBJ2-1, with 9 positions matching TRBD2. The V gene end was trimmed by 2 bases and the J gene end by 8 bases; junction bases not matched to a gene: 7. This CDR3 comprises 14 residues. Germline CDR1 and CDR2: GTSNPN and SVGIG (reference sequence). The CDR3 loop is CAWSKAAGGYEQFF. CDR3 in DNA: TGTGCCTGGAGTAAGGCGGCGGGGGGGTATGAGCAGTTCTTC.

The gene calls are TRBV19 and TRBJ1-3; no clear D gene. V was pared by 6 bases and J by 0 bases, with 12 bases between. The CDR3 covers 15 residues. Per germline, CDR1 LNHDA and CDR2 SQIVND (reference sequence). CDR3 bases: TGTGCCAGTAGCCCCCCCAGCGGCTCTGGAAACACCATATATTTT. Protein sequence: CASSPPSGSGNTIYF. The full variable domain, in which reference TRBV19 and TRBJ1-3 provide the parts outside the CDR3, is DGGITQSPKYLFRKEGQNVTLSCEQNLNHDAMYWYRQDPGQGLRLIYYSQIVNDFQKGDIAEGYSVSREKKESFPLTVTSAQKNPTAFYLCASSPPSGSGNTIYFGEGSWLTVV.

The chain uses TRBV2 and TRBJ2-1; TRBD1 might be the D (6 bases). This CDR3 spans 12 amino acids. The germline V and J ends were trimmed by 3 bases and 8 bases, with 8 bases remaining between them. CDR1 and CDR2 from the germline V gene are SNHLY and FYNNEI. As DNA, the CDR3 is TGTGCCAGCAGTGAGTCAGGGGATGAGCAGTTCTTC. It translates to CASSESGDEQFF. The full variable domain, its missing parts supplied by reference TRBV2 and TRBJ2-1, is EPEVTQTPSHQVTQMGQEVILRCVPISNHLYFYWYRQILGQKVEFLVSFYNNEISEKSEIFDDQFSVERPDGSNFTLKIRSTKLEDSAMYFCASSESGDEQFFGPGTRLTVL.